This record concerns one TCR beta chain sequence. The antigen remains undetermined. The same CDR3 is also encoded by other DNA sequences in this sample. This specimen belongs to a study of cytomegalovirus exposure and HLA in healthy donors. Study findings and constraints: When a later analysis compared HLA-associated TCR beta chains with equally common others, the HLA-associated chains turned out to be more clonally expanded and to have lower generation probabilities. A later analysis by the authors found several of the most significant clusters apparently linked to common viral pathogens. Later analysis identified about 17,000 TCR beta sequences associated with HLA alleles, using a false discovery rate threshold of 0.05.

V lost 4 bases and J 1 base, leaving 13 bases between the germline ends. Germline V gene lookup returns CDR1 MDHEN and CDR2 SYDVKM. The CDR3 has 15 amino acids. PCR was performed using 60 Vbeta and 13 Jbeta primers. Libraries were prepared by immunoSEQ multiplex PCR; TCRdb keeps only in-frame clonotypes and omits some of them. This table has roughly 170,000 clones, around four fifths appearing once. This TCR came from a man aged 45-60 years in good health and CMV-seronegative. The specimen sequenced was PBMCs. The V call is TRBV28, the J call TRBJ1-1; weak D call: TRBD1 (6 bases). The CDR3 sequence: CASSSLRGSNTEAFF. CDR3 DNA: TGTGCCAGCAGTTCTCTCAGGGGATCGAACACTGAAGCTTTCTTT.